This TCR beta chain was sequenced in a study of identical twins. The CDR3 is 17 residues long. Between the trimmed V and J ends, which lost 5 bases and 3 bases, there was a span of 20 bases. Germline V lookup: CDR1 SEHNR, CDR2 FQNEAQ (reference sequence). TCRdb passed the 5' RACE reads through MiXCR, listing each CDR3 protein once. The table records about 190,000 distinct CDR3 sequences, more than 15% of them present only once. Separately, the same data were catalogued under a study of T cells expressing NK-cell markers. From that second work: Several experiments added an anti-gamma-delta TCR antibody to sort only alpha-beta TCR T cells.

The chain is built from TRBV7-9 and TRBJ2-1; tentatively, D is TRBD1 (5 bases). The specimen was CD8+ T cells sorted from blood. This clonotype was sampled from a woman younger than 30 in good health. The CDR3 coding sequence is TGTGCCAGCAGCCCCAGGGAAGGACCCGAACTCTACAATGAGCAGTTCTTC. Protein product: CASSPREGPELYNEQFF.